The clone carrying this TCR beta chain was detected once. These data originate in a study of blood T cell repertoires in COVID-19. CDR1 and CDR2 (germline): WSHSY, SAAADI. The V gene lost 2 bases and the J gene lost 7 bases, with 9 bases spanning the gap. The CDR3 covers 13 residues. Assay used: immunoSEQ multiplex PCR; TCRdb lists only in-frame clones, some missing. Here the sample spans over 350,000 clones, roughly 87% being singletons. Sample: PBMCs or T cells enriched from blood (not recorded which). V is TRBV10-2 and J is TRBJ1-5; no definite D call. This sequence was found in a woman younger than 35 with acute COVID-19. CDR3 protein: CASSERRGQPQHF. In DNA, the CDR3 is TGCGCCAGCAGTGAGAGGAGAGGCCAGCCCCAGCATTTT.